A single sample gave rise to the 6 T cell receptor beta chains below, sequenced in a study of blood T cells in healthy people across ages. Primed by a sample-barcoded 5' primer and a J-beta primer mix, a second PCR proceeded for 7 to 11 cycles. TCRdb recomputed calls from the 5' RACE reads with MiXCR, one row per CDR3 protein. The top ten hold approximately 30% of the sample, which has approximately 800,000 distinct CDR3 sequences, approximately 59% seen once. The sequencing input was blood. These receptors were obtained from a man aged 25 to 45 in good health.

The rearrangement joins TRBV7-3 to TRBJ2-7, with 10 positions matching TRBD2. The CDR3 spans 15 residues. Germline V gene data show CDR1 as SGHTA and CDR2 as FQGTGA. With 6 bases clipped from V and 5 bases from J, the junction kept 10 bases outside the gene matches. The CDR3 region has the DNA TGTGCCAGCAGTCCCACTAGCGGGGTGTATCACGAGCAGTACTTC. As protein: CASSPTSGVYHEQYF.

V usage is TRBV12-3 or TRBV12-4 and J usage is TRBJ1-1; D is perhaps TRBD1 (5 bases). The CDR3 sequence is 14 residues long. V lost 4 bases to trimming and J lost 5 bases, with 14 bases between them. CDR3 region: CASSSKSGGTEAFF. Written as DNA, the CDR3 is TGTGCCAGCAGTTCCAAATCCGGGGGGACTGAAGCTTTCTTT.

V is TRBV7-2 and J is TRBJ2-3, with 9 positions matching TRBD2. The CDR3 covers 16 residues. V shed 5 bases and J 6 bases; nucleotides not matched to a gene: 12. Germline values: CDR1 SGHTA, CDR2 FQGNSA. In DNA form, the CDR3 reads TGTGCCAGCAGCATCCTGGGCGGGGGGGCAAGTGATACGCAGTATTTT. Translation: CASSILGGGASDTQYF.

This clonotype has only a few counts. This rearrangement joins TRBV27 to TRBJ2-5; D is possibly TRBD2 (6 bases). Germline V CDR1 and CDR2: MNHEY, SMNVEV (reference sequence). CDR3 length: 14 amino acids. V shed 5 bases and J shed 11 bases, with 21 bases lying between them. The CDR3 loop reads CASSLTGRRREQYF. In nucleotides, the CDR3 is TGTGCCAGCAGTCTCACGGGCCGTAGGAGGGAGCAGTACTTC.

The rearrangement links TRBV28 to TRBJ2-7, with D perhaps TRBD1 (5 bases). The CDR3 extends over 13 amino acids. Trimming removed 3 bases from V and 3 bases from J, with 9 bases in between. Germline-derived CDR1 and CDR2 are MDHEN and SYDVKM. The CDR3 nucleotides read TGTGCCAGCAGTTTTCTCCAGGGCTACGAGCAGTACTTC. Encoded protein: CASSFLQGYEQYF. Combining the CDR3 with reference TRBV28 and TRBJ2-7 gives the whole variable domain DVKVTQSSRYLVKRTGEKVFLECVQDMDHENMFWYRQDPGLGLRLIYFSYDVKMKEKGDIPEGYSVSREKKERFSLILESASTNQTSMYLCASSFLQGYEQYFGPGTRLTVT.

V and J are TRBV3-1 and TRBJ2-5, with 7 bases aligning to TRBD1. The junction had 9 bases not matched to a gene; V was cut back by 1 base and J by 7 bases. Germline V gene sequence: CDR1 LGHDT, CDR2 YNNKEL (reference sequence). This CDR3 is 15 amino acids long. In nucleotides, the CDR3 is TGTGCCAGCAGCCAAGTTGTAATGACAGGGACGACCCAGTACTTC. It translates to CASSQVVMTGTTQYF.